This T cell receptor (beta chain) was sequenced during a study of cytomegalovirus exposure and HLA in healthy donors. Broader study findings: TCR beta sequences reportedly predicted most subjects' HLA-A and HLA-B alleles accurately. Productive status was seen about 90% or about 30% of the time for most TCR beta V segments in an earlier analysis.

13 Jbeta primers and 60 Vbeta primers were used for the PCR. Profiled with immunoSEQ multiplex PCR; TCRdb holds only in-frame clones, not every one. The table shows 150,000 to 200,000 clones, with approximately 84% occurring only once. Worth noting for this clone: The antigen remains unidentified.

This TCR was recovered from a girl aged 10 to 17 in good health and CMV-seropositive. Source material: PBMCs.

This CDR3 reads CASSIQSTDTQYF. The CDR3 DNA reads TGTGCCAGCAGCATACAGAGCACAGATACGCAGTATTTT. The J gene is TRBJ2-3, the V gene TRBV5-4; D not resolved. The V end was cut by 4 bases, the J end by 0 bases, with 6 bases between. CDR1 is SGHNT, CDR2 YYREEE, per germline (reference sequence). The CDR3 is made up of 13 amino acids.